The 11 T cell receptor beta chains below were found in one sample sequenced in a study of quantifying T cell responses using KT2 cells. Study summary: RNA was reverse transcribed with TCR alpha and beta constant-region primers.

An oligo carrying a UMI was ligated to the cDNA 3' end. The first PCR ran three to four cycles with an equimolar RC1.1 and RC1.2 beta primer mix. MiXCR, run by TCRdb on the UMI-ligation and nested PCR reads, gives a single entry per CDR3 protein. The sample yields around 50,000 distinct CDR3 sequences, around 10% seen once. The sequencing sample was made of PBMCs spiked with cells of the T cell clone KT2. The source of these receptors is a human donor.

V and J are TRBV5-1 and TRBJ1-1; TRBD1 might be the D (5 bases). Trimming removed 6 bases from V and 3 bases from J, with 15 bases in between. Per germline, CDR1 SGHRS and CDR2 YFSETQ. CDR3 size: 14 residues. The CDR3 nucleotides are TGCGCCAGCACTGCCTCGGGACTGCACACTGAAGCTTTCTTT. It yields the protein CASTASGLHTEAFF. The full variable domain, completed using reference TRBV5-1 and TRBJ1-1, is KAGVTQTPRYLIKTRGQQVTLSCSPISGHRSVSWYQQTPGQGLQFLFEYFSETQRNKGNFPGRFSGRQFSNSRSEMNVSTLELGDSALYLCASTASGLHTEAFFGQGTRLTVV.

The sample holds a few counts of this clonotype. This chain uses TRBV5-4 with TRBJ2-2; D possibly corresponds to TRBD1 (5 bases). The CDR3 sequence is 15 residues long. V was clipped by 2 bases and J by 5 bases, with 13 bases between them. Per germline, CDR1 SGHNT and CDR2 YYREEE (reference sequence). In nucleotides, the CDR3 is TGTGCCAGCAGCTTTATGGGGCGCCGGACCGGGGAGCTGTTTTTT. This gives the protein CASSFMGRRTGELFF.

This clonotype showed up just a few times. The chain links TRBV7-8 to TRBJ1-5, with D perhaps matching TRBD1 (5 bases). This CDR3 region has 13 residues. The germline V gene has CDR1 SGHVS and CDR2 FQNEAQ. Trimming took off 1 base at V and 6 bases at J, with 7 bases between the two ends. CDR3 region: CASSLGRVQPQHF. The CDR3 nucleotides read TGTGCCAGCAGCTTAGGCAGGGTTCAGCCCCAGCATTTT.

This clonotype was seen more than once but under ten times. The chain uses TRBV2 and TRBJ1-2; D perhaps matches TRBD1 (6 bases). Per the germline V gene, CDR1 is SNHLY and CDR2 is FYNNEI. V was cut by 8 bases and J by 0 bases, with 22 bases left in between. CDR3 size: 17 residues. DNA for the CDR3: TGTGCCAGCGGGGGGGCCCAGGCAGGACTAACTAACTATGGCTACACCTTC. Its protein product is CASGGAQAGLTNYGYTF. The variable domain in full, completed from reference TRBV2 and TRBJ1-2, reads EPEVTQTPSHQVTQMGQEVILRCVPISNHLYFYWYRQILGQKVEFLVSFYNNEISEKSEIFDDQFSVERPDGSNFTLKIRSTKLEDSAMYFCASGGAQAGLTNYGYTFGSGTRLTVV.

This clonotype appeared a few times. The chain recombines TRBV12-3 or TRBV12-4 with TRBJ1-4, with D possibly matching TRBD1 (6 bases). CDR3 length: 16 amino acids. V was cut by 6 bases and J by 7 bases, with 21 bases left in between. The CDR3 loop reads CASSHSGDRRGEKLFF. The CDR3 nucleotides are TGTGCCAGCAGCCATAGTGGCGACAGGAGGGGTGAAAAACTGTTTTTT.

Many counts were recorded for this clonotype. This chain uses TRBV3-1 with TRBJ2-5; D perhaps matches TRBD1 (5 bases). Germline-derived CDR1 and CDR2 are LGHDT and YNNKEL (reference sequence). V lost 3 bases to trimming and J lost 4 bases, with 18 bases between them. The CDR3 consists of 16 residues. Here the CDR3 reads CASSHANSGYGETQYF. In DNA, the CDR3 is TGTGCCAGCAGCCACGCGAATTCAGGGTACGGAGAGACCCAGTACTTC.

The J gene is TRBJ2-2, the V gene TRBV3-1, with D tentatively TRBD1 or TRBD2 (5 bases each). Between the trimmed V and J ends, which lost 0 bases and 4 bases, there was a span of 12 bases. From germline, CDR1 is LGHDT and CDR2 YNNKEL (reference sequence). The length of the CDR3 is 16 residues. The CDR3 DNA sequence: TGTGCCAGCAGCCAAGAATGGGGGATCTTCACCGGGGAGCTGTTTTTT. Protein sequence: CASSQEWGIFTGELFF.

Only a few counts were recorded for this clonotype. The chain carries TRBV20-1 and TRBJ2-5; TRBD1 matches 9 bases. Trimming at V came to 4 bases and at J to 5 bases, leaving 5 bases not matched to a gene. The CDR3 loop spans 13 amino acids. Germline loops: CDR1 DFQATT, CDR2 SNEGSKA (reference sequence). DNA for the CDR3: TGCAGTGCTAAGGACAGGGGCCTTGAGACCCAGTACTTC. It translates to CSAKDRGLETQYF.

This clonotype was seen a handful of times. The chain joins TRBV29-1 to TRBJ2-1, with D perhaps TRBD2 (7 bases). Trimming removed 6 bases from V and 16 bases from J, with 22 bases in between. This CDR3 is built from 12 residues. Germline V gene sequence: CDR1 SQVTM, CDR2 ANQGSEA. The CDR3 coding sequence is TGCAGCGTACCCTACACGGGGGGCAAGAGTTTCTTC. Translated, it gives CSVPYTGGKSFF.

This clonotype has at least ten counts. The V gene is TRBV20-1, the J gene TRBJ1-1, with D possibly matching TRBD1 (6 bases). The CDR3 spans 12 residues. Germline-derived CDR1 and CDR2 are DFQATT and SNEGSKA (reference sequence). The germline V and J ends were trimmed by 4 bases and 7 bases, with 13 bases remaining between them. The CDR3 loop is CSAKTGYIEAFF. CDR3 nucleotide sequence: TGCAGTGCTAAAACAGGGTACATTGAAGCTTTCTTT.

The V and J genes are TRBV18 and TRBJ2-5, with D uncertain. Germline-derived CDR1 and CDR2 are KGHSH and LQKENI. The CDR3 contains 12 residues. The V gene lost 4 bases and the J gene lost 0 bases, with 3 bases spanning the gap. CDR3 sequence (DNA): TGTGCCAGCTCACGGTACCAAGAGACCCAGTACTTC. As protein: CASSRYQETQYF.